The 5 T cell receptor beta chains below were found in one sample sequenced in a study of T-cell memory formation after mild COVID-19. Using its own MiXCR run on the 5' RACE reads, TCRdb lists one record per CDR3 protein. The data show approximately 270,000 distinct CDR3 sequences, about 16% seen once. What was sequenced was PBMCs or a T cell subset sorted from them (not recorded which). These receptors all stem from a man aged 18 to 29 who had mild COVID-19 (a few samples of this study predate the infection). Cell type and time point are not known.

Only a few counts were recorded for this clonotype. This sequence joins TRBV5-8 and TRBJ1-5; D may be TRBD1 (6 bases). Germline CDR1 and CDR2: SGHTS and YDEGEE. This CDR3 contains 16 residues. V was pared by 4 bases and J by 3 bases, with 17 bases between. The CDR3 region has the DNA TGTGCCAGCAGCACCCGGAGTGGGGGCCACAATCAGCCCCAGCATTTT. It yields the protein CASSTRSGGHNQPQHF.

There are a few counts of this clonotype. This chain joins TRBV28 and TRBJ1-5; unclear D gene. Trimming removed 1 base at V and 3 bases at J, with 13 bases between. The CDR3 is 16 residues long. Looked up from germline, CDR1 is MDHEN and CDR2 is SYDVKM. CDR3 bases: TGTGCCAGCAGTTTATCGATGTGGGGAAACAATCAGCCCCAGCATTTT. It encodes CASSLSMWGNNQPQHF.

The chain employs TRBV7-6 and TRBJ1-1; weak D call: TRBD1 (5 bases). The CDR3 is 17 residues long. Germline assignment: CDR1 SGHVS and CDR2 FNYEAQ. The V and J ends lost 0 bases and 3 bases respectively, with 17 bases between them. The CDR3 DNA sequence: TGTGCCAGCAGCTTAGCGTCCGGTCAGGGATTGGACACTGAAGCTTTCTTT. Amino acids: CASSLASGQGLDTEAFF.

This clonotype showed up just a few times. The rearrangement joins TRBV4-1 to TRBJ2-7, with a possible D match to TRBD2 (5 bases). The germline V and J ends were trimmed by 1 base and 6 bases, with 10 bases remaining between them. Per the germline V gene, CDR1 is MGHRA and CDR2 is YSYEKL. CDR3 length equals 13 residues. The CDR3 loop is CASSQVPGSEQYF. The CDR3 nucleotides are TGCGCCAGCAGCCAAGTGCCGGGGAGCGAGCAGTACTTC.

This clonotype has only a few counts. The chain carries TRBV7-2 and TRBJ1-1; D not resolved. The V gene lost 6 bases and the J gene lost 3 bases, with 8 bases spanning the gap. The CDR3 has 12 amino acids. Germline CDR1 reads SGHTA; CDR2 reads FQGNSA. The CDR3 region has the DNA TGTGCCAGCAGTTACTCGTACACTGAAGCTTTCTTT. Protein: CASSYSYTEAFF.